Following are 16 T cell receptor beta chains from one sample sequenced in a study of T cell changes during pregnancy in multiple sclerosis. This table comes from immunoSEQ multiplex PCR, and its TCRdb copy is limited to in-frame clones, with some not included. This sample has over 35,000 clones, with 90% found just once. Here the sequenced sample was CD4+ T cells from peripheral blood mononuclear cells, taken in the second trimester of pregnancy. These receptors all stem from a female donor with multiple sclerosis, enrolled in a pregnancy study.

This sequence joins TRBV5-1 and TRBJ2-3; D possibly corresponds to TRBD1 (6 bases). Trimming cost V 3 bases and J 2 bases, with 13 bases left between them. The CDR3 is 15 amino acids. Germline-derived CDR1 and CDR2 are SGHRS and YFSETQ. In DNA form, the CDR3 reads TGCGCCAGCAGCTCCGGGACACTCAACACAGATACGCAGTATTTT. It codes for CASSSGTLNTDTQYF.

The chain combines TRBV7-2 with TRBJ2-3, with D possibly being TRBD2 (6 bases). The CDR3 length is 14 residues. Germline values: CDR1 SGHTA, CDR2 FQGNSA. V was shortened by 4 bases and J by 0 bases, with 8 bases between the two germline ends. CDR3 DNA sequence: TGTGCCAGCAGCTCGACTAGGAGCACAGATACGCAGTATTTT. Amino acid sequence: CASSSTRSTDTQYF.

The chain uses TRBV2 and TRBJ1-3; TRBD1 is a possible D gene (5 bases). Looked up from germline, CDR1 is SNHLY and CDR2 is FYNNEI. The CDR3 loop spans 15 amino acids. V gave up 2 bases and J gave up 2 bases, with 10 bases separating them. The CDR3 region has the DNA TGTGCCAGCAGTGAAATGGGGCTGGCTGGAAACACCATATATTTT. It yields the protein CASSEMGLAGNTIYF.

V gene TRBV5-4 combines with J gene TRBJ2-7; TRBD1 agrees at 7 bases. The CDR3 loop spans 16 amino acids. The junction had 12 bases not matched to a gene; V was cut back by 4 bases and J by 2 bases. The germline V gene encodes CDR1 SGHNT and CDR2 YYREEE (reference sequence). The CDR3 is CASSGETGINPYEQYF. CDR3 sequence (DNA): TGTGCCAGCAGCGGGGAGACAGGGATAAATCCCTACGAGCAGTACTTC.

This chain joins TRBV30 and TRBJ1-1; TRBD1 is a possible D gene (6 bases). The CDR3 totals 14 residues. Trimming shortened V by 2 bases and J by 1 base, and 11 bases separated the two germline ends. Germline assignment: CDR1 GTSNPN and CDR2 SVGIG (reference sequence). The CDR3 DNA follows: TGTGCCTGGAGTAGCAGGGGCGGGAACACTGAAGCTTTCTTT. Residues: CAWSSRGGNTEAFF.

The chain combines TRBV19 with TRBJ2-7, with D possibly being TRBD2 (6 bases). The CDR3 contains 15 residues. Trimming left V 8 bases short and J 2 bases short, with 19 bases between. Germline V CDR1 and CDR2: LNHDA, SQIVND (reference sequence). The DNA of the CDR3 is TGTGCCAGTGGGGGGACGGGCAGGGCAACCTACGAGCAGTACTTC. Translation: CASGGTGRATYEQYF.

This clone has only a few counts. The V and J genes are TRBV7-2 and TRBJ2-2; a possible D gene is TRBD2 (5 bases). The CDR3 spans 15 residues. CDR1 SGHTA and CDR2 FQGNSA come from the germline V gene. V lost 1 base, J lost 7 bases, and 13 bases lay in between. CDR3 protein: CASSLESEGIGELFF. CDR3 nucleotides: TGTGCCAGCAGCTTAGAATCCGAGGGTATCGGGGAGCTGTTTTTT.

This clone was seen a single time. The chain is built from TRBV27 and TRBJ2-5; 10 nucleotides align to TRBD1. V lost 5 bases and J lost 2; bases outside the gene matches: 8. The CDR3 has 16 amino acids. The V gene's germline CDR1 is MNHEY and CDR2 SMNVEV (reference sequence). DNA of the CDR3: TGTGCCAGCAGTCTCGGGACAGGGGTCCTTCAAGAGACCCAGTACTTC. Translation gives CASSLGTGVLQETQYF.

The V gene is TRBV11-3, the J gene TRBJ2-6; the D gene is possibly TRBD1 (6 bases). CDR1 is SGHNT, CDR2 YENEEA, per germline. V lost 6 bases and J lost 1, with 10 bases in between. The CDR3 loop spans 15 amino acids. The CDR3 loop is CASRTGLSGANVLTF. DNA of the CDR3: TGTGCCAGCAGAACAGGGTTATCTGGGGCCAACGTCCTGACTTTC. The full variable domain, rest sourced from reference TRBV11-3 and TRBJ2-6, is EAGVVQSPRYKIIEKKQPVAFWCNPISGHNTLYWYLQNLGQGPELLIRYENEEAVDDSQLPKDRFSAERLKGVDSTLKIQPAELGDSAVYLCASRTGLSGANVLTFGAGSRLTVL.

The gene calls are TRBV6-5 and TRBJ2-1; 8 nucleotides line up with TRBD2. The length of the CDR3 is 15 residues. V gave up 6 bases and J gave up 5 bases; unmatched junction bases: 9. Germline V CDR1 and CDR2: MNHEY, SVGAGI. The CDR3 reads CASSLGRALNNEQFF. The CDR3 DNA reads TGTGCCAGCAGCCTCGGGAGGGCCCTCAACAATGAGCAGTTCTTC.

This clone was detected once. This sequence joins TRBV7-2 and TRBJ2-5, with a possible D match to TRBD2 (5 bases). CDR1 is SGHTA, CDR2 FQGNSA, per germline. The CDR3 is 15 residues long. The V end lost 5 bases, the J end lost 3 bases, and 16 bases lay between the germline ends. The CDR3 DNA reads TGTGCCAGCAGCCGAACTTTGGCGGGCAAAGAGACCCAGTACTTC. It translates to CASSRTLAGKETQYF. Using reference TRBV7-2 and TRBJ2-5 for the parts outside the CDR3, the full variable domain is GAGVSQSPSNKVTEKGKDVELRCDPISGHTALYWYRQSLGQGLEFLIYFQGNSAPDKSGLPSDRFSAERTGGSVSTLTIQRTQQEDSAVYLCASSRTLAGKETQYFGPGTRLLVL.

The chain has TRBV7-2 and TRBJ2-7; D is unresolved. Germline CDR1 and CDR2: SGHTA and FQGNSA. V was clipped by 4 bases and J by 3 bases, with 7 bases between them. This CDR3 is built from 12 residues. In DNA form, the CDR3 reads TGTGCCAGCAGCTCTCCACTCTACGAGCAGTACTTC. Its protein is CASSSPLYEQYF.

The DNA of the CDR3 is TGTGCCAGTAGTATGGGGCCAAATGAAAAACTGTTTTTT. Its translation: CASSMGPNEKLFF. The chain has TRBV19 and TRBJ1-4; D is perhaps TRBD1 (5 bases). This CDR3 comprises 13 residues. V shed 3 bases and J shed 5 bases, with 7 bases lying between them. Germline CDR1 LNHDA, CDR2 SQIVND (reference sequence). Using reference TRBV19 and TRBJ1-4 for the parts outside the CDR3, the full variable domain is DGGITQSPKYLFRKEGQNVTLSCEQNLNHDAMYWYRQDPGQGLRLIYYSQIVNDFQKGDIAEGYSVSREKKESFPLTVTSAQKNPTAFYLCASSMGPNEKLFFGSGTQLSVL.

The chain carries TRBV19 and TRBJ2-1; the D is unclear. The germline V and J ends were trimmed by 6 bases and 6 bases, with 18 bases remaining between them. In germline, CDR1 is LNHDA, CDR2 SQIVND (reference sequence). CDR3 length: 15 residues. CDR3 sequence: CASSMTAWSGNEQFF. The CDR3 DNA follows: TGTGCCAGTAGCATGACTGCATGGTCGGGCAATGAGCAGTTCTTC.

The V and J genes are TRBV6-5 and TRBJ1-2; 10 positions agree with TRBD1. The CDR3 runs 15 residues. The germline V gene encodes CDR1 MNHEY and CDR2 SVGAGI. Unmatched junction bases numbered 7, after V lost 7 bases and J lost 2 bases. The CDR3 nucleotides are TGTGCCAGCAACCACAGGGACAGGGGAAACTATGGCTACACCTTC. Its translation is CASNHRDRGNYGYTF.

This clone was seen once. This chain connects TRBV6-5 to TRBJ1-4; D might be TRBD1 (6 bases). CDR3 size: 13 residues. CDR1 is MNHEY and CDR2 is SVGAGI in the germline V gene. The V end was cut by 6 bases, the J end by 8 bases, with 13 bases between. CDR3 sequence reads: CASRNRVGEKLFF. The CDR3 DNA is TGTGCCAGCAGGAACAGGGTTGGCGAAAAACTGTTTTTT.